A single sample is the source of the 20 T cell receptor beta chains below, sequenced in a study of blood T cells in healthy people across ages. The use of a sample-barcoded 5' primer and a J-beta primer mix characterized a second PCR of roughly 7 to 12 cycles. TCRdb re-analysed the 5' RACE reads in MiXCR, keeping a single row per CDR3 protein. The table lists about 670,000 distinct CDR3 sequences, 40% to 45% of them singletons, with 25% to 30% in the top ten. The sample was blood. Receptors were obtained from an older man in good health.

V gene TRBV4-1 combines with J gene TRBJ2-1; 10 bases are shared with TRBD2. Unmatched junction bases numbered 8, after V lost 6 bases and J lost 3 bases. Germline lookup yields CDR1 MGHRA and CDR2 YSYEKL. The CDR3 consists of 16 residues. The CDR3 loop reads CASRRILAGNYNEQFF. The CDR3 DNA reads as TGCGCCAGCAGGCGAATACTAGCGGGGAACTACAATGAGCAGTTCTTC.

The chain carries TRBV14 and TRBJ2-5; possible D gene TRBD1, 5 bases. CDR1 SGHDN and CDR2 FVKESK come from the germline V gene. The CDR3 is made up of 13 amino acids. V lost 4 bases to trimming and J lost 6 bases, with 12 bases between them. In nucleotides, the CDR3 is TGTGCCAGCAGCCCTCAGGGAATTCAGACCCAGTACTTC. Protein product: CASSPQGIQTQYF.

This clonotype came up many times. V gene TRBV7-2 combines with J gene TRBJ2-5, with D unresolved. The CDR3 runs 12 residues. The V and J ends lost 5 bases and 5 bases respectively, with 9 bases between them. Looked up from germline, CDR1 is SGHTA and CDR2 is FQGNSA. The CDR3: CASSRYGETQYF. CDR3 DNA sequence: TGTGCCAGCAGCCGCTACGGGGAGACCCAGTACTTC. Variable domain in full (rest from reference TRBV7-2 and TRBJ2-5): GAGVSQSPSNKVTEKGKDVELRCDPISGHTALYWYRQSLGQGLEFLIYFQGNSAPDKSGLPSDRFSAERTGGSVSTLTIQRTQQEDSAVYLCASSRYGETQYFGPGTRLLVL.

V and J are TRBV7-2 and TRBJ2-7, with 12 bases fitting TRBD2. The V and J ends lost 0 bases and 2 bases, in that order; junction bases with no gene match: 8. CDR3 length: 18 residues. The germline CDR1 and CDR2 sequences are SGHTA and FQGNSA. CDR3 protein: CASSLARLAGGATYEQYF. The CDR3 coding sequence is TGTGCCAGCAGCTTAGCGCGTCTAGCGGGAGGGGCCACCTACGAGCAGTACTTC. Drawing the rest from reference TRBV7-2 and TRBJ2-7, the complete variable domain is GAGVSQSPSNKVTEKGKDVELRCDPISGHTALYWYRQSLGQGLEFLIYFQGNSAPDKSGLPSDRFSAERTGGSVSTLTIQRTQQEDSAVYLCASSLARLAGGATYEQYFGPGTRLTVT.

This clonotype was detected a few times. The chain has TRBV5-8 and TRBJ1-2; TRBD1 aligns across 8 bases. This CDR3 contains 13 residues. J was trimmed by 5 bases and V by 4 bases; bases with no gene match: 4. Germline V gene data show CDR1 as SGHTS and CDR2 as YDEGEE. The CDR3 loop is CASSLRGPYGYTF. In DNA form, the CDR3 reads TGTGCCAGCAGCCTCAGGGGGCCTTATGGCTACACCTTC. The entire variable domain, with the rest obtained from reference TRBV5-8 and TRBJ1-2, is as follows: EAGVTQSPTHLIKTRGQQATLRCSPISGHTSVYWYQQALGLGLQFLLWYDEGEERNRGNFPPRFSGRQFPNYSSELNVNALELEDSALYLCASSLRGPYGYTFGSGTRLTVV.

The genes are TRBV14 and TRBJ2-7; no clear D. In germline, CDR1 is SGHDN, CDR2 FVKESK. CDR3 length: 12 amino acids. V was shortened by 2 bases and J by 3 bases, with 5 bases between the two germline ends. CDR3 sequence (DNA): TGTGCCAGCAGCCAATTCCGCTACGAGCAGTACTTC. Amino acids: CASSQFRYEQYF.

V is TRBV27 and J is TRBJ2-5, with 9 nucleotides matching TRBD1. Near its end, the DNA agrees better with TRBJ2-7, so the J call may be wrong. The CDR3 covers 14 residues. Germline CDR1 reads MNHEY; CDR2 reads SMNVEV (reference sequence). The DNA for the CDR3 is TGTGCCAGCAGTTTGGGGGACAGGGTTTACGAGCAGTACTTC. Its protein product is CASSLGDRVYEQYF.

The CDR3 loop is CASSVPAGEQFF. The CDR3 DNA sequence: TGCGCCAGCAGTGTACCAGCGGGGGAGCAGTTCTTC. The chain employs TRBV10-2 and TRBJ2-1; 7 bases agree with TRBD2. The CDR3 loop spans 12 amino acids. Germline trimming cut 4 bases from V and 10 bases from J; bases unmatched to any gene: 4. The germline V gene encodes CDR1 WSHSY and CDR2 SAAADI.

Details on this clonotype: A clone one base away is much larger, so this may be a read error. This rearrangement joins TRBV12-3 or TRBV12-4 to TRBJ2-7; 8 nucleotides agree with TRBD2. This CDR3 is built from 14 residues. The CDR3 loop is CASNQRGQSYEQHF. The CDR3 nucleotides read TGTGCCAGCAATCAGCGGGGGCAATCCTACGAGCAGCACTTC.

The V gene is TRBV11-2, the J gene TRBJ1-6; TRBD1 matches 9 bases. V lost 8 bases and J lost 7; bases outside the gene matches: 6. This CDR3 region has 14 residues. Germline lookup yields CDR1 SGHAT and CDR2 FQNNGV. CDR3 sequence reads: CASARTGANSPLHF. Here the CDR3 DNA reads TGTGCCAGCGCGCGGACAGGGGCCAATTCACCCCTCCACTTT.

This clonotype was seen more than once but under ten times. The V gene is TRBV27, the J gene TRBJ2-5; 10 bases agree with TRBD2. This CDR3 is 15 amino acids long. Germline V CDR1 and CDR2: MNHEY, SMNVEV (reference sequence). The ends lost 1 base at V and 5 bases at J; junction bases unmatched: 4. The CDR3 reads CASSLYLAGVETQYF. CDR3 sequence (DNA): TGTGCCAGCAGTTTATATCTAGCGGGAGTCGAGACCCAGTACTTC.

The rearrangement uses TRBV7-2 and TRBJ1-2; D is unresolved. The V gene's germline CDR1 is SGHTA and CDR2 FQGNSA. V was trimmed by 8 bases and J by 9 bases, leaving 19 bases between them. CDR3 size: 13 residues. CDR3: CASLPGGQRSYTF. In nucleotides, the CDR3 is TGTGCCAGCCTTCCGGGAGGGCAGAGGAGCTACACCTTC.

This clonotype was seen only a few times. This chain joins TRBV12-5 and TRBJ2-3, with D hard to call. Trimming pared 7 bases from V and 6 bases from J, leaving 14 bases between. The CDR3 sequence is 13 residues long. Germline values: CDR1 LGHNT, CDR2 FRNRAP. This chain's CDR3 is CASVPPTSDTQYF. In DNA, the CDR3 is TGTGCTAGTGTCCCCCCGACCTCGGATACGCAGTATTTT.

This chain links TRBV12-5 with TRBJ1-3; the D is unclear. This CDR3 has 15 amino acids. V lost 4 bases to trimming and J lost 0 bases, with 10 bases between them. Germline V CDR1 and CDR2: LGHNT, FRNRAP. The CDR3 sequence is CASGSQVGSGNTIYF. In DNA form, the CDR3 reads TGTGCTAGTGGTTCTCAAGTGGGCTCTGGAAACACCATATATTTT.

This clonotype was counted only a few times. This clone may be a read error of a much larger clone one base away. The chain has TRBV21-1 and TRBJ1-2; whether TRBD1, the table's D call, matches the DNA was not checked. TRBV21-1 is an annotated pseudogene. CDR3 length: 16 residues. In nucleotides, the CDR3 is TGTGCCAGCAGCAAATCCATCAGGGACAGATTCTATGGCTACACCTTC. It codes for CASSKSIRDRFYGYTF.

CDR3 sequence reads: CASGRSPATGRYEQYF. The CDR3 DNA reads as TGTGCCAGCGGACGAAGCCCAGCGACAGGGCGTTACGAGCAGTACTTC. The rearrangement links TRBV2 to TRBJ2-7; TRBD1 matches at 7 bases. The CDR3 is 16 residues long. Losses at the gene ends were 8 bases for V and 4 bases for J; bases not matched to a gene: 17. Germline-derived CDR1 and CDR2 are SNHLY and FYNNEI.

In its sample, this clonotype was seen a few times. The chain recombines TRBV5-4 with TRBJ2-1, with 11 bases lining up with TRBD2. From germline, CDR1 is SGHNT and CDR2 YYREEE (reference sequence). The CDR3 covers 16 residues. V lost 2 bases and J lost 5; bases outside the gene matches: 6. As DNA, the CDR3 is TGTGCCAGCAGCTTATTGGGGACTAGCGGAAACAATGAGCAGTTCTTC. It is translated as CASSLLGTSGNNEQFF.

This clonotype was seen more than once but under ten times. The rearrangement joins TRBV6-2 or TRBV6-3 to TRBJ2-3; 10 positions agree with TRBD1. CDR1 and CDR2 (germline): MNHEY, SVGEGT. V lost 0 bases and J lost 0; bases outside the gene matches: 6. The CDR3 length is 18 residues. CDR3 residues: CASSYSTGTGVSTDTQYF. The CDR3 DNA reads TGTGCCAGCAGTTACTCCACCGGGACAGGGGTCAGCACAGATACGCAGTATTTT.

This clonotype was counted a few times. The rearrangement links TRBV6-6 to TRBJ1-1; 7 nucleotides agree with TRBD1. The V gene's germline CDR1 is MNHNY and CDR2 SVGAGI (reference sequence). This CDR3 has 17 amino acids. V shed 3 bases and J 3 bases; nucleotides not matched to a gene: 13. CDR3 in amino acids: CASSYRQGGIMDTEAFF. The DNA for the CDR3 is TGTGCCAGCAGTTATAGACAGGGCGGGATCATGGACACTGAAGCTTTCTTT.

The chain employs TRBV20-1 and TRBJ1-3, with D unclear. Deletions cut 0 bases from V and 3 bases from J, with 9 bases between. The CDR3 consists of 14 residues. CDR1 is DFQATT, CDR2 SNEGSKA, per germline (reference sequence). The CDR3 spells CSARDRWHGNTIYF. CDR3 sequence (DNA): TGCAGTGCTAGAGATCGGTGGCATGGAAACACCATATATTTT.